Each of the 5 T cell receptor beta chains below was sequenced from the same sample in a study of identical twins. TCRdb itself ran the 5' RACE reads through MiXCR, one entry per CDR3 protein. The sample includes 450,000 or so distinct CDR3 sequences, 15% to 20% of them seen just once. Sample: naive T cells sorted from blood. These receptors originate from a man aged 45-60 years in good health.

This clonotype was counted between two and nine times. The chain employs TRBV20-1 and TRBJ2-7; 12 positions match TRBD2. The CDR3 has 14 amino acids. Germline CDR1 DFQATT, CDR2 SNEGSKA (reference sequence). Trimming removed 6 bases from V and 12 bases from J; junction bases left unmatched: 15. In DNA form, the CDR3 reads TGCAGTGCCTCGCTGACTAGCGGGAGACCCGGGTTGTACTTC. This gives the protein CSASLTSGRPGLYF.

This clonotype was recorded many times. The rearrangement joins TRBV20-1 to TRBJ2-4; TRBD1 is a possible D gene (6 bases). V lost 0 bases and J 0 bases, leaving 9 bases between the germline ends. CDR1 DFQATT and CDR2 SNEGSKA come from the germline V gene (reference sequence). The CDR3 has 15 amino acids. CDR3 bases: TGCAGTGCTAGAGAGGACAGTCAAGCCAAAAACATTCAGTACTTC. Its protein is CSAREDSQAKNIQYF.

This clonotype showed up many times. CDR3 sequence: CASSYAGSSGNTIYF. CDR3 DNA: TGTGCCAGCAGTTACGCCGGGAGCTCTGGAAACACCATATATTTT. The rearrangement links TRBV6-2 or TRBV6-3 to TRBJ1-3; D call uncertain. Per germline, CDR1 MNHEY and CDR2 SVGEGT. This CDR3 comprises 15 residues. Trimming cost V 2 bases and J 0 bases, with 8 bases left between them.

A word on this clonotype: This could be a read error, since a much larger clone is one nucleotide away. This sequence joins TRBV20-1 and TRBJ1-1, with TRBD1 matching 7 bases. The CDR3 contains 12 residues. With 2 bases clipped from V and 3 bases from J, the junction kept 0 bases outside the gene matches. Germline V gene sequence: CDR1 DFQATT, CDR2 SNEGSKA (reference sequence). This chain's CDR3 is CSARQGDTEAFF. The DNA of the CDR3 is TGCAGTGCTAGACAGGGGGACACTGAAGCTTTCTTT.

The table lists this clonotype with a few counts. The J gene is TRBJ1-4, the V gene TRBV28; 8 bases align to TRBD1. This CDR3 spans 14 amino acids. Germline V CDR1 and CDR2: MDHEN, SYDVKM. V shed 4 bases and J 7 bases; nucleotides not matched to a gene: 5. The CDR3 nucleotides read TGTGCCAGCAGTTCTACAGGGGGTAGTGAAAAACTGTTTTTT. Protein: CASSSTGGSEKLFF.